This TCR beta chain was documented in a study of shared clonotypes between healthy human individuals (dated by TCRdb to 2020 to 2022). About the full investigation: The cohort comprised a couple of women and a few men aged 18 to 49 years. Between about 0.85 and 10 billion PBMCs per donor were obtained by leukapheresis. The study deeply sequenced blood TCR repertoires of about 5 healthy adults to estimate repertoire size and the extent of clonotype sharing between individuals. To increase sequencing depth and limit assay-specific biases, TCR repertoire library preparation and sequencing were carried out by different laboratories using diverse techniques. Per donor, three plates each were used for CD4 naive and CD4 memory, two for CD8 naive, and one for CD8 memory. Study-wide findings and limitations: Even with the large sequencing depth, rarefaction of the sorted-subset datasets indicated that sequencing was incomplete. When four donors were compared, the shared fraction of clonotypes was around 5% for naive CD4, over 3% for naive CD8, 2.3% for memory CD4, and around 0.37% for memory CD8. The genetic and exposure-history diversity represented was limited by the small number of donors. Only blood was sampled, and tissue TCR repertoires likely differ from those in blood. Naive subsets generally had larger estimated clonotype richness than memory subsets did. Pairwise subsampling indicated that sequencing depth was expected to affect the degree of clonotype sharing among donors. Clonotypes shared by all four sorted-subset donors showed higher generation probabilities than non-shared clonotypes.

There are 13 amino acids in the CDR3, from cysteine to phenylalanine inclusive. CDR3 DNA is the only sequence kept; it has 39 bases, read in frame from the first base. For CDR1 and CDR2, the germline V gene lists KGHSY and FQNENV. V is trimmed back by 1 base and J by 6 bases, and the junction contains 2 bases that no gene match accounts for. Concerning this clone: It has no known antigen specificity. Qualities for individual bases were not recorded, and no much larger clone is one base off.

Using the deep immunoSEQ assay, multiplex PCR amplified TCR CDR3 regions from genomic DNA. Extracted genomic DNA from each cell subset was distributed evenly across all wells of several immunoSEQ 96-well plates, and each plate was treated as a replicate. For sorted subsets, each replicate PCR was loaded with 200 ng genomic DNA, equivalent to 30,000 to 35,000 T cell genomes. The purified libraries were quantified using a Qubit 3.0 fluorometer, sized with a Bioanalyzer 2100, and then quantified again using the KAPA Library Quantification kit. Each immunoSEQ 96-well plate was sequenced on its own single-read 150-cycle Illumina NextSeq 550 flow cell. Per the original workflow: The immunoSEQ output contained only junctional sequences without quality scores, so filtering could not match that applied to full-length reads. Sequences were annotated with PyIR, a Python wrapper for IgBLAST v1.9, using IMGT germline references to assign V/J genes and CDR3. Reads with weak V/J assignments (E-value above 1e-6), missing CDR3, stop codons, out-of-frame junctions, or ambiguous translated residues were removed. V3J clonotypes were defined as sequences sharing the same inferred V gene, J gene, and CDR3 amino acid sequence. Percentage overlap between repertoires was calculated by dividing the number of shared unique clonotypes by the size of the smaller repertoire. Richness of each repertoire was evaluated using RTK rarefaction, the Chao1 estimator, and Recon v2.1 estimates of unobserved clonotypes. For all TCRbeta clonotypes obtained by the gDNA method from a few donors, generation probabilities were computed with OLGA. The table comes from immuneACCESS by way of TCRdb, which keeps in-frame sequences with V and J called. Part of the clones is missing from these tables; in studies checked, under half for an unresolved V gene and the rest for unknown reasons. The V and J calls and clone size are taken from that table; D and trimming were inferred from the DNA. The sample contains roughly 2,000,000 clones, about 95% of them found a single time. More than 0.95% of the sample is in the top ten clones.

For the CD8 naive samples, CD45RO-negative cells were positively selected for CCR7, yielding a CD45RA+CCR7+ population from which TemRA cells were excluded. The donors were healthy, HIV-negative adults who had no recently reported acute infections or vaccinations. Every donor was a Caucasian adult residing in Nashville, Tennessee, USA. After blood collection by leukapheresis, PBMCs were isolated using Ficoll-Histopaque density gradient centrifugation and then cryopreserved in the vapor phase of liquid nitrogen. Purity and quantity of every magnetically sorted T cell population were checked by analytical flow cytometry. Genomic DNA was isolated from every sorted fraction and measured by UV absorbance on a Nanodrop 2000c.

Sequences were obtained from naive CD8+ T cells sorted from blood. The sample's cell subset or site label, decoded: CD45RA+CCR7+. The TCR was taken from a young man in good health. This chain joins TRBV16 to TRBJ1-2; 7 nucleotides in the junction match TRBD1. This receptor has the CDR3 CASSQYRGDGYTF. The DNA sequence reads TGTGCCAGCAGCCAATACAGGGGCGATGGCTACACCTTC.